Following are 8 T cell receptor beta chains from one sample sequenced in a study of beta chain features in type 1 diabetes. Study outcomes and limitations: The study found moderately but significantly shorter TCRB CDR3s in all four CD4+ subsets of Type 1 diabetes patients.

No cognate antigen is known for these TCRs. As every portion of the isolated RNA was reverse transcribed, the sequencing read expressed TCRB transcripts. Libraries were prepared by immunoSEQ multiplex PCR; TCRdb keeps only in-frame clonotypes and omits some of them. The sample yields about 300,000 clones, approximately 13% seen once. The specimen was naive CD4+ T cells from blood. These receptors were obtained from a woman aged 18 to 35 with type 1 diabetes.

This clone was counted a few times. The chain links TRBV2 to TRBJ2-7; perhaps TRBD2 as D (5 bases). CDR1 and CDR2 (germline): SNHLY, FYNNEI. This CDR3 has 11 amino acids. Trimming stripped 6 bases from V and 3 bases from J, with 6 bases between. The CDR3 bases are TGTGCCAGCAGCCGGGGCTACGAGCAGTACTTC. This encodes CASSRGYEQYF.

This clone showed up just a few times. The genes are TRBV27 and TRBJ2-7, with 8 bases fitting TRBD2. The CDR3 loop spans 15 amino acids. Looked up from germline, CDR1 is MNHEY and CDR2 is SMNVEV (reference sequence). The trim removed 2 bases at V and 3 bases at J, leaving 6 bases unmatched. In DNA, the CDR3 is TGTGCCAGCAGTTTAGGGCGGGAGGACCTCTACGAGCAGTACTTC. This sequence encodes CASSLGREDLYEQYF.

This clone was seen more than once but under ten times. The chain uses TRBV7-8 and TRBJ1-1, with a possible D match to TRBD1 (5 bases). The germline gives CDR1 SGHVS, CDR2 FQNEAQ. The CDR3 contains 16 residues. The ends were cut back, 4 bases at V and 9 bases at J, with 24 bases in the middle. This CDR3 is CASSSTWAGNVPQAFF. Here the CDR3 DNA reads TGTGCCAGCAGCTCCACTTGGGCAGGGAATGTACCCCAAGCTTTCTTT.

V and J are TRBV30 and TRBJ2-3; 9 bases align to TRBD1. V was clipped by 2 bases and J by 3 bases; unmatched bases: 6. CDR3 length: 15 amino acids. Germline V gives CDR1 GTSNPN, CDR2 SVGIG (reference sequence). CDR3 nucleotide sequence: TGTGCCTGGAGTTACCGGGACAGGGATACAGATACGCAGTATTTT. Encoded protein: CAWSYRDRDTDTQYF.

V gene TRBV19 combines with J gene TRBJ2-1, with TRBD1 matching 11 bases. CDR3 length: 15 residues. CDR1 and CDR2 (germline): LNHDA, SQIVND (reference sequence). Unmatched junction bases numbered 10, after V lost 9 bases and J lost 6 bases. The CDR3 reads CASRSPGTGGNEQFF. The DNA of the CDR3 is TGTGCCAGCCGATCCCCCGGGACAGGGGGCAATGAGCAGTTCTTC.

The chain has TRBV5-1 and TRBJ2-5, with 10 positions matching TRBD2. V trimming: 5 bases; J trimming: 4 bases; junction bases outside the gene matches: 5. This CDR3 has 14 amino acids. From germline, CDR1 is SGHRS and CDR2 YFSETQ. The CDR3 coding sequence is TGCGCCAGCAGACGGACTAGCGGACGAGAGACCCAGTACTTC. Protein sequence: CASRRTSGRETQYF.

The chain joins TRBV19 to TRBJ1-2; the D gene is possibly TRBD1 (6 bases). The CDR3 runs to 14 residues. V shed 0 bases and J shed 4 bases, with 9 bases lying between them. CDR1 is LNHDA, CDR2 SQIVND, per germline (reference sequence). CDR3 in amino acids: CASSIEGGTYGYTF. For the CDR3, the DNA is TGTGCCAGTAGTATAGAAGGGGGAACCTATGGCTACACCTTC.

In regard to this clone: Other DNA sequences of this sample code for an identical CDR3. The chain links TRBV27 to TRBJ2-5; D is unresolved. There are 13 residues in the CDR3. V shed 3 bases and J shed 4 bases, with 9 bases lying between them. Germline assignment: CDR1 MNHEY and CDR2 SMNVEV (reference sequence). The CDR3 here is CASSFRGRETQYF. In nucleotides, the CDR3 is TGTGCCAGCAGTTTTCGAGGCCGAGAGACCCAGTACTTC.